This T cell receptor (beta chain) came from a study of T cell repertoires in cytomegalovirus infection. On the study more broadly: Alongside well-studied HLA-B-restricted CMV epitopes, recently identified HLA-C-restricted CMV epitopes were also used. Public TCR beta signatures provided an indication of both CMV infection and a matching HLA type.

MiXCR, applied by TCRdb to the reads, yields one record per CDR3 protein. The sample carries 80,000 or so distinct CDR3 sequences, 24% recorded once. There are many counts of this clonotype. The antigen remains undetermined. Points from the study as a whole: The ex vivo response was dominated by HLA-C-restricted CMV-specific TCR beta clonotypes. CMV carriers having the relevant HLA were flagged by cumulative public TCR beta family frequency.

The V and J ends lost 5 bases and 5 bases respectively, with 19 bases between them. CDR3 length: 16 amino acids. The TCR originated in a human donor in good health (CMV status not recorded). Some clones in this sample may be carry-over from other donors' samples. This material consisted of CD8+ T cells from cultured PBMCs, taken from culture after CMV antigen stimulation. The chain carries TRBV12-3 or TRBV12-4 and TRBJ2-1; D is uncertain. As DNA, the CDR3 is TGTGCCAGCAGTATCTGGAATTCTCCCCCCGACAATGAGCAGTTCTTC. Protein sequence: CASSIWNSPPDNEQFF.